This T cell receptor beta chain was found in a study of vaccination effects on CD4 cells after COVID-19 (dated by TCRdb to between 2021 and 2022). With regard to the full study: Participants received two doses of either the BNT162b2 or the mRNA-1273 mRNA SARS-CoV-2 vaccine. Altogether, over 9 COVID-19 convalescent patients and several SARS-CoV-2-naive healthy vaccine recipients made up the full study. The study compared SARS-CoV-2 spike-specific CD4+ TCR repertoires before and after mRNA vaccination in COVID-19 convalescent patients and infection-naive vaccine recipients. Cultures from other donors in the study were sequenced using the Oncomine TCR Beta short-read assay on an Illumina iSeq 100. General findings and caveats noted by the study authors: Only a small number of convalescent patients were included, and no early post-infection timepoints were available, which limited the study. In healthy vaccine recipients, vaccine-induced clones were almost all SARS-CoV-2 mono-reactive, with only 1 of 255 being cross-reactive with common cold coronaviruses. Marked clonal contraction was observed in both infection-induced and vaccine-induced clones at late post-vaccination timepoints, consistent with waning T cell responses.

The ViraFEST assay stimulated PBMC with viral peptide pools and then used TCR sequencing to identify antigen-specific CD4+ T cell clonotypes by expansion. After around ten days of culture, CD4+ T cells were isolated with the EasySep CD4+ T cell isolation kit. The absence of prior SARS-CoV-2 infection in healthy vaccine recipients was confirmed by negative nucleocapsid antibodies before and after vaccination. Two million PBMC per well were cultured in IMDM with approximately 5% human AB serum, roughly 10 IU/ml IL-2 and gentamicin, plus 10 ug/ml peptides. On days 3 and 7, half of the culture medium was replaced with fresh IL-2-containing medium. Unless noted otherwise, every peptide stimulation condition was cultured in triplicate wells. Using Ficoll-Paque Plus gradient centrifugation, PBMC were separated from whole blood and then either used fresh or cryopreserved at -140C. The overlapping peptide pools covered the spike proteins of SARS-CoV-2 and of the common cold coronaviruses HCoV-NL63, HCoV-OC43 and HCoV-229E. The QIAamp micro DNA kit was used to extract genomic DNA from the cultured CD4+ T cells.

With regard to this clone: The antigen this receptor binds is unknown. Base quality data are lacking; no much larger clone is found one base away.

From cysteine to phenylalanine, the CDR3 is 13 amino acids long. Only the CDR3 region is kept as DNA, spanning 39 bases read in frame from base 1. For CDR1 and CDR2, the germline V gene lists LGHNA and YNFKEQ. The V end loses 4 bases and the J end loses 7 bases, and a stretch of 10 bases separates them. The library was produced with the immunoSEQ multiplex PCR assay. TCR beta CDR3 sequencing was performed on DNA from the cultured, isolated CD4+ T cells. The paper's data handling went like this. Non-productive TCR sequences were removed, reads were trimmed to the CDR3 region, and CDR3s of at least 7 amino acids were retained. The MANAFEST web app was used to identify antigen-specific clonotypes by comparing expansion in peptide wells with expansion in reference cultures. To be called positive, a clone needed expansion at FDR<0.05 compared with the reference and with all other wells, an odds ratio greater than 5, and a frequency greater than 0.1% in two replicate wells. A clonotype was called cross-reactive if it was significantly expanded both in SARS-CoV-2 spike wells and in at least one common cold coronavirus spike condition. CDR3 similarity was assessed by Levenshtein distance with the stringdist R package, and unrooted trees were built with ape in R 3.6.1. Entries here come from immuneACCESS through TCRdb and include only in-frame sequences with V and J called. Some clones fail to appear in such tables; in the studies checked, an unresolved V gene covers under half of the shortfall, and the cause of the remainder is unknown. D and trimming come from the DNA, and the V and J calls and clone size come from that table. The sample includes approximately 20,000 clones, with around 70% observed a single time. Approximately 25% of the sample lies in the top ten.

This sequence was found in a human donor who received a COVID-19 vaccine. The sequence is built from TRBV4-2 and TRBJ2-2; no D gene is confidently identified. The material sequenced was CD4+ T cells from PBMCs cultured with HCoV-NL63 spike peptides, taken before COVID-19 vaccination. According to the study, the label for this sample's cell subset or site signals: HCoV-NL63 spike overlapping peptide pool stimulation. The DNA sequence is as follows: TGTGCCAGCAGCCCAGTCGCAAGCGGGGAGCTGTTTTTT. Translated, this is CASSPVASGELFF.